This TCR beta chain was observed in a study of identical twins. Study-level results: Fewer insertions characterized abundant cord blood beta clonotypes, whereas memory repertoires showed none. The analysis was cross-sectional rather than longitudinal within donors.

Template switching created a universal primer site, and the cDNA included unique molecular identifiers. TCRdb redid the calling of the 5' RACE reads with MiXCR, one entry per CDR3 protein. This sample has about 250,000 distinct CDR3 sequences, with around 15% found just once. Germline CDR1 is DFQATT and CDR2 is SNEGSKA (reference sequence). Trimming took 2 bases from V and 0 from J, leaving 7 bases between them. CDR3 length: 13 amino acids. Of note for this clonotype: What it recognizes is unknown.

Healthy Caucasians, and only they, were the donors. Input material: memory (CD45RO+) T cells sorted from blood. The chain joins TRBV20-1 to TRBJ1-1; D is ambiguous. This TCR was sampled from a woman under 30 in good health. The CDR3 loop is CSARPAMNTEAFF. In DNA, the CDR3 is TGCAGTGCTAGACCGGCAATGAACACTGAAGCTTTCTTT.